The clone carrying this T cell receptor beta chain was seen at least ten times. Its antigen is as yet unknown. The CDR3 is made up of 13 amino acids. From germline, CDR1 is KGHSH and CDR2 LQKENI. V lost 0 bases to trimming and J lost 10 bases, with 12 bases between them. These data come from a study of read filtering for tumor transcriptome and immune sequencing. Bone marrow was sampled from every patient at the time of active disease. This library used about 400 ng RNA and molecular barcoded adaptors spanning alpha/delta and beta/gamma chains. TCRdb recomputed calls from the reads with MiXCR, one row per CDR3 protein. Here the sample spans some 41,000 distinct CDR3 sequences, about an eighth being singletons. Regarding the study as a whole: Without single-read clonotypes, shared clonotype proportions correlated more between IR-seq and RNA-seq.

The receptor was derived from a donor aged 40 or older with multiple myeloma. The sample comprised a population of CD138-negative cells sorted from bone marrow. The J gene is TRBJ1-1, the V gene TRBV18; no definite D call. CDR3 nucleotides: TGTGCCAGCTCACCACCGGAATTCATGAGAGCTTTCTTT. Amino acid sequence: CASSPPEFMRAFF. The whole variable domain, filled in from reference TRBV18 and TRBJ1-1, reads NAGVMQNPRHLVRRRGQEARLRCSPMKGHSHVYWYRQLPEEGLKFMVYLQKENIIDESGMPKERFSAEFPKEGPSILRIQQVVRGDSAAYFCASSPPEFMRAFFGQGTRLTVV.